What follows are 23 T cell receptor beta chains derived from one specimen sequenced in a study of blood T cell repertoires in COVID-19. The table came from immunoSEQ multiplex PCR; TCRdb's copy has only in-frame clones and leaves some out. The sample includes under 250,000 clones, about 93% of them seen just once. The specimen sequenced was peripheral blood. These receptors came from a man in his thirties or forties with COVID-19, enrolled during active disease.

This clone was recorded a few times. This chain joins TRBV27 and TRBJ1-5, with D possibly being TRBD1 (6 bases). Trimming left V 5 bases short and J 6 bases short, with 11 bases between. The CDR3 sequence is 13 residues long. Looked up from germline, CDR1 is MNHEY and CDR2 is SMNVEV (reference sequence). CDR3 bases: TGTGCCAGCAGTGGGGGGGGGCTTCAGCCCCAGCATTTT. Its translation is CASSGGGLQPQHF.

V is TRBV5-6 and J is TRBJ2-2, with D perhaps TRBD2 (6 bases). The CDR3 consists of 14 residues. CDR1 and CDR2 (germline): SGHDT, YYEEEE. The ends were cut back, 4 bases at V and 6 bases at J, with 13 bases in the middle. The CDR3 sequence: CASSGGTVAGELFF. The CDR3 DNA reads TGTGCCAGCAGCGGGGGGACGGTCGCCGGGGAGCTGTTTTTT. The full variable domain, in which reference TRBV5-6 and TRBJ2-2 provide the parts outside the CDR3, is DAGVTQSPTHLIKTRGQQVTLRCSPKSGHDTVSWYQQALGQGPQFIFQYYEEEERQRGNFPDRFSGHQFPNYSSELNVNALLLGDSALYLCASSGGTVAGELFFGEGSRLTVL.

The rearrangement links TRBV6-5 to TRBJ1-4, with a possible D match to TRBD1 (5 bases). V was trimmed by 5 bases and J by 8 bases, leaving 15 bases between them. The CDR3 contains 14 residues. Germline-derived CDR1 and CDR2 are MNHEY and SVGAGI. The CDR3 loop is CASSPVGRVEKLFF. As DNA, the CDR3 is TGTGCCAGCAGTCCCGTGGGCAGGGTGGAAAAACTGTTTTTT.

The J gene is TRBJ2-6, the V gene TRBV5-6; no clear D gene. V was trimmed by 4 bases and J by 0 bases, leaving 2 bases between them. The CDR3 runs to 13 residues. From germline, CDR1 is SGHDT and CDR2 YYEEEE. The CDR3 reads CASSRSGANVLTF. For the CDR3, the DNA is TGTGCCAGCAGCCGCTCTGGGGCCAACGTCCTGACTTTC.

The chain couples TRBV7-2 to TRBJ1-1, with a possible D match to TRBD1 (6 bases). Trimming took 5 bases from V and 3 from J, leaving 13 bases between them. The germline V gene has CDR1 SGHTA and CDR2 FQGNSA. The CDR3 contains 14 residues. The CDR3 coding sequence is TGTGCCAGCAGCATACAGGGCTGGGACACTGAAGCTTTCTTT. Translation: CASSIQGWDTEAFF.

The chain carries TRBV7-2 and TRBJ1-1, with D tentatively TRBD1 (6 bases). This CDR3 is 14 amino acids long. Trimming left V 7 bases short and J 1 base short, with 13 bases between. Per germline, CDR1 SGHTA and CDR2 FQGNSA. CDR3 coding DNA: TGTGCCAGCATCTCGGGGGGCGGGAACACTGAAGCTTTCTTT. Protein sequence: CASISGGGNTEAFF. The variable domain in full, completed from reference TRBV7-2 and TRBJ1-1, reads GAGVSQSPSNKVTEKGKDVELRCDPISGHTALYWYRQSLGQGLEFLIYFQGNSAPDKSGLPSDRFSAERTGGSVSTLTIQRTQQEDSAVYLCASISGGGNTEAFFGQGTRLTVV.

The chain recombines TRBV7-3 with TRBJ2-1, with D uncertain. This CDR3 contains 16 residues. Germline lookup yields CDR1 SGHTA and CDR2 FQGTGA. V lost 5 bases and J lost 0, with 14 bases in between. CDR3 coding DNA: TGTGCCAGCAGCCCGTTAGGCCCAGGCTCCTACAATGAGCAGTTCTTC. Its protein product is CASSPLGPGSYNEQFF.

This sequence joins TRBV7-6 and TRBJ1-1, with D perhaps TRBD1 (5 bases). In germline, CDR1 is SGHVS, CDR2 FNYEAQ. The CDR3 has 14 residues. The V end was cut by 1 base, the J end by 5 bases, with 11 bases between. The CDR3 bases are TGTGCCAGCAGCTTAGGTGGGCCAGGGACTGAAGCTTTCTTT. This encodes CASSLGGPGTEAFF.

This sequence joins TRBV28 and TRBJ2-1; 9 positions agree with TRBD1. With 8 bases clipped from V and 1 base from J, the junction kept 3 bases outside the gene matches. The V gene's germline CDR1 is MDHEN and CDR2 SYDVKM. The CDR3 runs to 14 residues. CDR3 loop: CASRGQGSYNEQFF. The CDR3 DNA reads TGTGCCAGCCGCGGACAGGGGTCCTACAATGAGCAGTTCTTC.

The CDR3 DNA reads TGTGCCAGCACCTCCGGGACTAGCGGGGAGACCCAGTACTTC. Protein sequence: CASTSGTSGETQYF. The chain carries TRBV6-5 and TRBJ2-5; 12 nucleotides agree with TRBD2. V shed 7 bases, J shed 5 bases, and the junction held 5 bases outside the gene matches. Per the germline V gene, CDR1 is MNHEY and CDR2 is SVGAGI. This CDR3 has 14 amino acids.

This clone turned up a few times. The chain couples TRBV19 to TRBJ1-2; 8 bases align to TRBD1. The germline V gene has CDR1 LNHDA and CDR2 SQIVND (reference sequence). V lost 4 bases and J lost 4; bases outside the gene matches: 5. The CDR3 covers 14 residues. The CDR3 is CASSTRTGSYGYTF. CDR3 DNA sequence: TGTGCCAGTAGTACCCGGACAGGGAGCTATGGCTACACCTTC.

This chain's CDR3 is CASTLRGDTQYF. CDR3 DNA sequence: TGTGCCAGCACCCTCCGGGGAGATACGCAGTATTTT. The J gene is TRBJ2-3, the V gene TRBV7-9; D might be TRBD2 (5 bases). CDR3 length: 12 residues. Germline CDR1 is SEHNR and CDR2 is FQNEAQ (reference sequence). Between the trimmed V and J ends, which lost 7 bases and 5 bases, there was a span of 10 bases.

The genes are TRBV7-2 and TRBJ1-6, with 10 bases aligning to TRBD1. V was pared by 5 bases and J by 0 bases, with 7 bases of the junction left unmatched. The CDR3 contains 18 residues. Germline V lookup: CDR1 SGHTA, CDR2 FQGNSA. CDR3 loop: CASSTTGQGSSYNSPLHF. The CDR3 nucleotides read TGTGCCAGCAGCACAACGGGACAGGGGAGCTCCTATAATTCACCCCTCCACTTT.

The chain combines TRBV4-1 with TRBJ2-3; 9 nucleotides align to TRBD1. The CDR3 consists of 17 residues. J gave up 1 base and V 4 bases, and 9 bases lay outside the gene matches. In germline, CDR1 is MGHRA, CDR2 YSYEKL. The CDR3 region is CASSRLQGAGGTDTQYF. The CDR3, as DNA: TGCGCCAGCAGCCGCCTACAGGGGGCCGGTGGCACAGATACGCAGTATTTT.

The genes are TRBV30 and TRBJ1-3; TRBD1 is a possible D gene (5 bases). This CDR3 is built from 13 residues. Germline CDR1 is GTSNPN and CDR2 is SVGIG (reference sequence). The ends were cut back, 7 bases at V and 0 bases at J, with 10 bases in the middle. The CDR3 DNA is TGTGCCTCTTCAGGGAACTCTGGAAACACCATATATTTT. As protein: CASSGNSGNTIYF.

The chain couples TRBV27 to TRBJ1-2; tentatively, D is TRBD1 (5 bases). This CDR3 has 14 residues. The ends were cut back, 6 bases at V and 4 bases at J, with 15 bases in the middle. CDR1 is MNHEY and CDR2 is SMNVEV in the germline V gene (reference sequence). CDR3 DNA: TGTGCCAGCAGCTGGTCGGGGGGTCGCTATGGCTACACCTTC. This codes for CASSWSGGRYGYTF.

V gene TRBV11-2 combines with J gene TRBJ2-7; TRBD2 might be the D (6 bases). The CDR3 is made up of 14 amino acids. Trimming pared 2 bases from V and 9 bases from J, leaving 17 bases between. Germline V CDR1 and CDR2: SGHAT, FQNNGV. The DNA of the CDR3 is TGTGCCAGCAGCTTAAGTTTTGGTTTGGAGGGGCAGTACTTC. Protein sequence: CASSLSFGLEGQYF.

The chain combines TRBV6-6 with TRBJ2-6, with 7 bases fitting TRBD2. CDR1 MNHNY and CDR2 SVGAGI come from the germline V gene (reference sequence). The CDR3 spans 16 residues. J lost 1 base, V lost 5 bases, and 5 bases had no gene match. The CDR3 nucleotides read TGTGCCAGCAGTACGCCGGGGGGTTCTGGGGCCAACGTCCTGACTTTC. Its protein product is CASSTPGGSGANVLTF.

The rearrangement joins TRBV10-3 to TRBJ1-2; 11 nucleotides agree with TRBD1. Trimming took 8 bases from V and 4 from J; bases not matched to a gene: 6. This CDR3 is built from 14 residues. CDR1 is ENHRY, CDR2 SYGVKD, per germline. The CDR3 region has the DNA TGTGCCATCGACGGGACAGGGGGGATCTATGGCTACACCTTC. Its protein is CAIDGTGGIYGYTF.

V and J are TRBV6-5 and TRBJ1-2, with TRBD1 matching over 7 bases. This CDR3 has 15 residues. Per germline, CDR1 MNHEY and CDR2 SVGAGI. Losses at the gene ends were 4 bases for V and 2 bases for J; bases not matched to a gene: 7. The CDR3 loop reads CASSSSGTANYGYTF. CDR3 in DNA: TGTGCCAGCAGTTCGTCCGGGACAGCCAACTATGGCTACACCTTC.

Comment on this clone: The sample has other DNA sequences that encode this CDR3 too. This rearrangement joins TRBV6-5 to TRBJ1-1; D remains ambiguous. This CDR3 is built from 12 residues. Germline-derived CDR1 and CDR2 are MNHEY and SVGAGI. The germline V and J ends were trimmed by 6 bases and 1 base, with 6 bases remaining between them. CDR3 region: CASRTPNTEAFF. CDR3 coding DNA: TGTGCCAGCAGGACACCGAACACTGAAGCTTTCTTT.

The V call is TRBV29-1, the J call TRBJ1-5; a possible D gene is TRBD1 (6 bases). Deletions cut 3 bases from V and 1 base from J, with 10 bases between. This CDR3 region has 14 residues. The germline CDR1 and CDR2 sequences are SQVTM and ANQGSEA. CDR3 sequence: CSVDGGGSNQPQHF. DNA of the CDR3: TGCAGCGTTGATGGGGGGGGCAGCAATCAGCCCCAGCATTTT.

The rearrangement uses TRBV25-1 and TRBJ1-1; no clear D. CDR1 and CDR2 (germline): MGHDK, SYGVNS. This CDR3 region has 14 residues. The V and J ends lost 4 bases and 5 bases respectively, with 14 bases between them. Here the CDR3 DNA reads TGTGCCAGCAGTGCATTCGGGAGCCCTACTGAAGCTTTCTTT. This encodes CASSAFGSPTEAFF. Full variable domain (rest looked up from reference TRBV25-1 and TRBJ1-1): EADIYQTPRYLVIGTGKKITLECSQTMGHDKMYWYQQDPGMELHLIHYSYGVNSTEKGDLSSESTVSRIRTEHFPLTLESARPSHTSQYLCASSAFGSPTEAFFGQGTRLTVV.